This section outlines one T cell receptor (beta chain) sequence together with its context. This clone was recorded only once. This receptor's antigen is unknown. No per-base quality is available; no much larger clone lies one base away. This entry is derived from a study of shared clonotypes between healthy human individuals (TCRdb year 2020). About the full investigation: A couple of women and a few men aged 18 to 49 years were included in the cohort. To estimate repertoire size and how much clonotype sharing occurs between individuals, the study deeply sequenced the blood TCR repertoires of five or six healthy adults. Leukapheresis yielded between about 0.9 and 10 billion PBMCs per donor. Libraries were prepared and TCR repertoires were sequenced by different laboratories using diverse techniques, in order to increase sequencing depth and limit assay-specific biases. Per donor, three plates each were used for CD4 naive and CD4 memory, two for CD8 naive, and one for CD8 memory. Broader findings and caveats from the paper: Higher generation probabilities were observed for clonotypes shared by all four sorted-subset donors than for non-shared clonotypes. Pairwise subsampling led to the expectation that sequencing depth would affect the degree of clonotype sharing among donors. Naive subsets generally had larger estimated clonotype richness than memory subsets. Only blood was sampled, and tissue TCR repertoires likely differ from those in blood. Roughly 5% of naive CD4, 3.5% of naive CD8, roughly 2.5% of memory CD4, and about 0.4% of memory CD8 clonotypes were shared across a few donors. Rarefaction of sorted-subset datasets indicated incomplete sequencing despite the large sequencing depth. Because the study included only a small number of donors, the genetic and exposure-history diversity represented was limited.

The CDR3 numbers 15 residues from cysteine through phenylalanine. Only the CDR3 DNA is retained, 45 bases long and in frame from the first base. The germline V gene (reference sequence) gives CDR1 as MNHEY and CDR2 as SMNVEV. Trimming costs V 8 bases and J 5 bases, and their ends lie 20 bases apart. CD8 naive samples were obtained by positive selection for CCR7 among CD45RO-negative cells, yielding a CD45RA+CCR7+ population from which TemRA cells were excluded. Healthy HIV-negative adults with no recently reported acute infections or vaccinations were included as donors. Every donor was a Caucasian adult living in Nashville, Tennessee, USA. Blood was collected by leukapheresis, and PBMCs were isolated by Ficoll-Histopaque density gradient centrifugation and then cryopreserved in liquid nitrogen vapor phase. Analytical flow cytometry was used to check the purity and quantity of each magnetically sorted T cell population. Genomic DNA was isolated from each sorted fraction and quantified by UV absorbance on a Nanodrop 2000c.

Using the deep immunoSEQ assay, multiplex PCR amplified TCR CDR3 regions from genomic DNA. For each cell subset, the extracted genomic DNA was distributed evenly across all wells of several immunoSEQ 96-well plates, and each plate served as one replicate. For sorted subsets, each replicate PCR was loaded with roughly 190 ng genomic DNA, equivalent to about 30,000 T cell genomes. The purified libraries were quantified using a Qubit 3.0 fluorometer, sized with a Bioanalyzer 2100, and then quantified again using the KAPA Library Quantification kit. A separate single-read 150-cycle Illumina NextSeq 550 flow cell was used to sequence each immunoSEQ 96-well plate. On the study's bioinformatics: Because only junctional sequences without quality scores were contained in the immunoSEQ output, filtering matching that applied to full-length reads could not be performed. To assign V/J genes and CDR3, sequences were annotated using PyIR, a Python wrapper for IgBLAST v1.9, with IMGT germline references. Reads were filtered out if the reads had weak V/J assignments (E-value above 1e-6), no CDR3, stop codons, out-of-frame junctions, or ambiguous translated residues. V3J clonotypes were defined as sequences sharing an identical inferred V gene, J gene, and CDR3 amino acid sequence. Percentage overlap between repertoires was computed as shared unique clonotypes divided by the size of the smaller repertoire. Three approaches were used to assess repertoire richness: RTK rarefaction, the Chao1 estimator, and Recon v2.1 estimates of unobserved clonotypes. OLGA was used to compute generation probabilities for all TCRbeta clonotypes that the gDNA method yielded from a handful of donors. As stored in TCRdb, this immuneACCESS dataset retains in-frame rearrangements with V and J assigned. A fraction of the clones does not appear; measured against another copy, unresolved V genes explain less than half of the discrepancy, and the remainder lacks a known reason. That table furnishes V, J and clone size, whereas the DNA furnished D and trimming. The sample includes more than 2 million clones, with about 94% observed a single time. The ten top clones hold about 1.6% of the sample.

The sample taken for sequencing was naive CD8+ T cells from PBMCs. The sample's cell subset or site label is to be understood as: CD45RA+CCR7+. The receptor's source is a man younger than 30 in good health. Some clones in this sample may be carry-over from other donors' samples. The rearranged chain carries TRBV27 and TRBJ2-3; TRBD2 is a possible D gene, resting on 6 matching bases. The CDR3 region: CASSRTREVVDTQYF. The DNA reads TGTGCCAGCTCACGCACTAGGGAGGTAGTAGATACGCAGTATTTT.